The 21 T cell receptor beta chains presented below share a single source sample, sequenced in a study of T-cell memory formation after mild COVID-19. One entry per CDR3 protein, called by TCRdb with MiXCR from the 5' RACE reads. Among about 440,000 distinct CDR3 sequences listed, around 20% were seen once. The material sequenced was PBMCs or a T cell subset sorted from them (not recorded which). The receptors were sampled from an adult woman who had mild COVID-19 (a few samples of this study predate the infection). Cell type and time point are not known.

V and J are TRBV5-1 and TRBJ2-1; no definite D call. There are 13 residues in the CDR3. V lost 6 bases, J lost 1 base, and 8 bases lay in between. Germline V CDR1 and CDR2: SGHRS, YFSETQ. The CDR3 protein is CASNPTSYNEQFF. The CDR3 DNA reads TGCGCCAGCAACCCGACTTCCTACAATGAGCAGTTCTTC.

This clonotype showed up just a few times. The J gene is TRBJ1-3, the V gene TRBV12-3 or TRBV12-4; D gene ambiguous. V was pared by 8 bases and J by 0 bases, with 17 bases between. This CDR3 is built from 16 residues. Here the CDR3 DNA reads TGTGCCAGCTTCCTCCGGGGAGGACCCTCTGGAAACACCATATATTTT. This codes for CASFLRGGPSGNTIYF.

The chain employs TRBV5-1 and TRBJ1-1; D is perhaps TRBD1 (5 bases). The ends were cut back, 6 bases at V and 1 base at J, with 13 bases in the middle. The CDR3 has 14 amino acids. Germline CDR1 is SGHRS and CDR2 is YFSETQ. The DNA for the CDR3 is TGCGCCAGCACTCCGTCCGGGACGAACACTGAAGCTTTCTTT. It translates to CASTPSGTNTEAFF.

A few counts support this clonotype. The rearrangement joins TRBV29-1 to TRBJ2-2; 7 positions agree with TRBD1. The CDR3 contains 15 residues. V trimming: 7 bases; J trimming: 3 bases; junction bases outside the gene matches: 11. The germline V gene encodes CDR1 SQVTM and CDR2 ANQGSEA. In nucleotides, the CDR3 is TGCAGCGCGGCCCAGGGGGTTCGGGACACCGGGGAGCTGTTTTTT. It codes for CSAAQGVRDTGELFF.

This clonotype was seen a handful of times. The CDR3 region has the DNA TGTGCCACCAGTGATTGGTCCAACTGGAATGAGCAGTTCTTC. It yields the protein CATSDWSNWNEQFF. V gene TRBV24-1 combines with J gene TRBJ2-1; D unclear. Per the germline V gene, CDR1 is KGHDR and CDR2 is SFDVKD. V was pared by 2 bases and J by 7 bases, with 11 bases between. The CDR3 totals 14 residues.

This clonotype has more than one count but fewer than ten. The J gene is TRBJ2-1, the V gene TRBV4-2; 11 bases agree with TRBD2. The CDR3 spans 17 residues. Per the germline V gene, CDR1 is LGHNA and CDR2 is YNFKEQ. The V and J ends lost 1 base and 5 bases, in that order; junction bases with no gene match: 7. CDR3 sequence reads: CASSQGSTSGIDNEQFF. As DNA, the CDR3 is TGTGCCAGCAGCCAAGGCTCGACTAGCGGGATAGACAATGAGCAGTTCTTC.

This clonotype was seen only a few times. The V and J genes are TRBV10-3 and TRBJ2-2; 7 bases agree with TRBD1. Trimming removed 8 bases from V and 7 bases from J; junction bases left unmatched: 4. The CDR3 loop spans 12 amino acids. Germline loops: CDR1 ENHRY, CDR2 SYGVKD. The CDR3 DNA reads TGTGCCATCGGACAGGACATCGGGGAGCTGTTTTTT. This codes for CAIGQDIGELFF.

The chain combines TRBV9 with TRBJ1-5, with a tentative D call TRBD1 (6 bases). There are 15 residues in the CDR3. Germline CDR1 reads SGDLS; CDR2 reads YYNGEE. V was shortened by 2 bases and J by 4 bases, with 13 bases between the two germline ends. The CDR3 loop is CASSVEPTGNQPQHF. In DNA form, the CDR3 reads TGTGCCAGCAGCGTCGAACCAACAGGGAATCAGCCCCAGCATTTT.

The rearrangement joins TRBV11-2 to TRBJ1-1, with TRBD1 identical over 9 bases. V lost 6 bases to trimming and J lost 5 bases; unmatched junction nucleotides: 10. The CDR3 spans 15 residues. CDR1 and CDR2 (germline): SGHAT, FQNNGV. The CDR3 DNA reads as TGTGCCAGCAGATCCATGACAGGGGGTAGGACTGAAGCTTTCTTT. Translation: CASRSMTGGRTEAFF.

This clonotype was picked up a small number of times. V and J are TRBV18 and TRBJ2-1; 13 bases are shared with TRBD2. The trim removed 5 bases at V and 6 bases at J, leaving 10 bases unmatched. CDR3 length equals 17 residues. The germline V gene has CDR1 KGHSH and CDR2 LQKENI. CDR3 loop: CASSGSGLAGEINEQFF. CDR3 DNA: TGTGCCAGCTCAGGATCCGGACTAGCGGGAGAAATCAATGAGCAGTTCTTC.

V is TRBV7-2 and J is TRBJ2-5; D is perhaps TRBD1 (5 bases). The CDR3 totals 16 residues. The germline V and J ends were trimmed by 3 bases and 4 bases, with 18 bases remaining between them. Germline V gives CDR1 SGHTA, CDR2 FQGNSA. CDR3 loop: CASSLETRAQGETQYF. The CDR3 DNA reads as TGTGCCAGCAGCTTGGAGACCCGGGCCCAGGGAGAGACCCAGTACTTC.

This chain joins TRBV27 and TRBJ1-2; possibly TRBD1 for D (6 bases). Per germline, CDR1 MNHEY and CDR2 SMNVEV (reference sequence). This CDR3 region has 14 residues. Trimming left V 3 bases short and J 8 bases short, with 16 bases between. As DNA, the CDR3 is TGTGCCAGCAGTTTGGGGCAGGGGACGTGGGGCTACACCTTC. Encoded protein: CASSLGQGTWGYTF.

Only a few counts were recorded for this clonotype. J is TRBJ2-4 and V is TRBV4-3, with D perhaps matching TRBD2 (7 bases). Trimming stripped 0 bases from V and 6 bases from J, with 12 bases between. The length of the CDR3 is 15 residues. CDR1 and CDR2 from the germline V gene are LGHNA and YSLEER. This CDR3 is CASSQDFGGPNIQYF. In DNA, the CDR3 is TGCGCCAGCAGCCAAGATTTCGGGGGGCCAAACATTCAGTACTTC.

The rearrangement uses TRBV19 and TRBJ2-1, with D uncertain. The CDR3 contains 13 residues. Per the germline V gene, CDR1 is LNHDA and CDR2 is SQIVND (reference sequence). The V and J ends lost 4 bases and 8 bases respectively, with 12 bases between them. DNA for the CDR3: TGTGCCAGTAGTACCTACCTAGTGGATGAGCAGTTCTTC. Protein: CASSTYLVDEQFF. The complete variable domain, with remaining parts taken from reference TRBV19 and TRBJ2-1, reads DGGITQSPKYLFRKEGQNVTLSCEQNLNHDAMYWYRQDPGQGLRLIYYSQIVNDFQKGDIAEGYSVSREKKESFPLTVTSAQKNPTAFYLCASSTYLVDEQFFGPGTRLTVL.

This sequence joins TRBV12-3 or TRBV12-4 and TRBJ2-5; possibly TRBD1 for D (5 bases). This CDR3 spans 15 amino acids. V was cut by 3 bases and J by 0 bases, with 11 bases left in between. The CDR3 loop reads CASSFQGSNQETQYF. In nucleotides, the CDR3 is TGTGCCAGCAGTTTTCAGGGATCTAACCAAGAGACCCAGTACTTC.

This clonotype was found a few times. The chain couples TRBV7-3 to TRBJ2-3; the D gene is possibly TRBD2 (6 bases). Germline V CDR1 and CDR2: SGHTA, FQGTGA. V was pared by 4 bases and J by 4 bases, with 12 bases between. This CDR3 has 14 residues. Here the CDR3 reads CASSSLASSDTQYF. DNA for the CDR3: TGTGCCAGCAGCTCTCTAGCGTCTTCAGATACGCAGTATTTT.

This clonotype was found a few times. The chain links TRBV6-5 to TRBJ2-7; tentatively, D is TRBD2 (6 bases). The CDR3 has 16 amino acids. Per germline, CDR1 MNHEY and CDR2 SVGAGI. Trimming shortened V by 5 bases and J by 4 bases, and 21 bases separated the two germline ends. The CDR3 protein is CASSQGRGTLGYEQYF. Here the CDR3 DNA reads TGTGCCAGCAGTCAAGGCCGCGGGACGCTGGGGTACGAGCAGTACTTC.

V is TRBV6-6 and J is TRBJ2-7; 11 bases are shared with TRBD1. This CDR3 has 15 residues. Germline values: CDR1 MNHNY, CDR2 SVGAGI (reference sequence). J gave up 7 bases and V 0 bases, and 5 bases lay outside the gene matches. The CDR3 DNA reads TGTGCCAGCAGTTACTCGGACAGGGGGCCGTTAGAGCAGTACTTC. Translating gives CASSYSDRGPLEQYF.

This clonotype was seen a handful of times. The CDR3 coding sequence is TGCAGTGCCCAGTCAGTAAGCTCTGGGGCCAACGTCCTGACTTTC. It codes for CSAQSVSSGANVLTF. This chain connects TRBV20-1 to TRBJ2-6; D not certain. V was pared by 6 bases and J by 0 bases, with 12 bases between. Per the germline V gene, CDR1 is DFQATT and CDR2 is SNEGSKA (reference sequence). This CDR3 has 15 amino acids.

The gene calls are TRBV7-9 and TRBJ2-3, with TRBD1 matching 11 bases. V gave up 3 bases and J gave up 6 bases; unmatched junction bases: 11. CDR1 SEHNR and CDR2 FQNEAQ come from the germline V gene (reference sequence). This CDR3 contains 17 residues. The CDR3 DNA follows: TGTGCCAGCAGCTTCCCGCGGACAGGGGGCCCTAAGGATACGCAGTATTTT. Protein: CASSFPRTGGPKDTQYF.

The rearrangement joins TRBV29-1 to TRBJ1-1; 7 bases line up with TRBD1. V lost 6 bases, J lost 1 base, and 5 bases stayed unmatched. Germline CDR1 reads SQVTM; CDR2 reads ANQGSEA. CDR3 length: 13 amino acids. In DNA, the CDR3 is TGCAGCGTAGCGGGACAGCGGAACACTGAAGCTTTCTTT. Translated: CSVAGQRNTEAFF.